The 18 T cell receptor beta chains below come from one sample, sequenced in a study of post-analysis software for immune sequencing data. General study results and limits: TRBV5-6, TRBV5-1 and TRBV20-1 belonged to a set of about 5 TRBV segments that were more frequent in patients than controls.

Included in the TCR beta cDNA libraries were unique molecular identifiers. TCRdb re-analysed the PCR reads in MiXCR, keeping a single row per CDR3 protein. Found here are about 800,000 distinct CDR3 sequences, roughly 29% of them singletons; the top ten hold around 0.55%. No antigen has been assigned to these receptors. Sequencing used blood. These receptors were obtained from a girl between 10 and 17 years old with multiple sclerosis.

The chain links TRBV5-1 to TRBJ2-1; TRBD2 matches 14 bases. V shed 8 bases and J 8 bases; nucleotides not matched to a gene: 12. In germline, CDR1 is SGHRS, CDR2 YFSETQ. The CDR3 sequence is 16 residues long. As DNA, the CDR3 is TGCGCCAGTTCGCTATGGACTAGCGGGGGGCACGATGAGCAGTTCTTC. Encoded protein: CASSLWTSGGHDEQFF.

This clonotype was detected only a few times. CDR3 DNA: TGCGCCAGCAGCTTGGAATACGCAGGAACAGATACGCAGTATTTT. Translated, it gives CASSLEYAGTDTQYF. The chain joins TRBV5-1 to TRBJ2-3; D uncertain. Germline CDR1 reads SGHRS; CDR2 reads YFSETQ. The CDR3 has 15 residues. The V end was cut by 0 bases, the J end by 3 bases, with 11 bases between.

This clonotype has at least ten counts. J is TRBJ2-1 and V is TRBV6-5, with a possible D match to TRBD1 (6 bases). The V end lost 5 bases, the J end lost 5 bases, and 16 bases lay between the germline ends. This CDR3 spans 15 amino acids. In germline, CDR1 is MNHEY, CDR2 SVGAGI. The CDR3 protein is CASSPYRTANNEQFF. DNA of the CDR3: TGTGCCAGCAGTCCCTACCGGACAGCCAACAATGAGCAGTTCTTC.

There are a few counts of this clonotype. The V gene is TRBV28, the J gene TRBJ1-2; weak D call: TRBD1 (6 bases). Per the germline V gene, CDR1 is MDHEN and CDR2 is SYDVKM. This CDR3 comprises 16 residues. V lost 5 bases and J lost 4, with 20 bases in between. As DNA, the CDR3 is TGTGCCAGCAGTCCAAGAGGGGGGATTGGGGGCTATGGCTACACCTTC. This codes for CASSPRGGIGGYGYTF.

In its sample, this clonotype was seen many times. The chain combines TRBV6-5 with TRBJ1-2; 11 nucleotides agree with TRBD1. Unmatched junction bases numbered 7, after V lost 4 bases and J lost 0 bases. This CDR3 contains 17 residues. Germline loops: CDR1 MNHEY, CDR2 SVGAGI. The CDR3 protein is CASSLTGTGGTNYGYTF. In nucleotides, the CDR3 is TGTGCCAGCAGTTTAACCGGGACAGGGGGAACTAACTATGGCTACACCTTC.

The chain employs TRBV20-1 and TRBJ2-3; TRBD2 agrees at 9 bases. This CDR3 comprises 16 residues. J was trimmed by 4 bases and V by 0 bases; bases with no gene match: 8. Looked up from germline, CDR1 is DFQATT and CDR2 is SNEGSKA (reference sequence). The CDR3 is CSARDLGSGGPDTQYF. The CDR3 DNA is TGCAGTGCTAGAGATCTGGGTAGCGGGGGTCCAGATACGCAGTATTTT.

The table lists this clonotype with a few counts. The chain has TRBV20-1 and TRBJ2-1; 10 nucleotides match TRBD2. J lost 5 bases, V lost 5 bases, and 6 bases had no gene match. Per the germline V gene, CDR1 is DFQATT and CDR2 is SNEGSKA (reference sequence). The CDR3 spans 14 residues. CDR3 residues: CSASSGRRHNEQFF. The DNA for the CDR3 is TGCAGTGCTTCTAGCGGGAGAAGGCACAATGAGCAGTTCTTC.

This rearrangement joins TRBV6-5 to TRBJ1-5; tentatively, D is TRBD1 (6 bases). The V gene lost 6 bases and the J gene lost 5 bases, with 14 bases spanning the gap. The germline V gene encodes CDR1 MNHEY and CDR2 SVGAGI. This CDR3 is 14 amino acids long. CDR3 sequence (DNA): TGTGCCAGCAGCACAGGGATCTTGCATCAGCCCCAGCATTTT. Its protein product is CASSTGILHQPQHF.

V gene TRBV14 combines with J gene TRBJ2-3; the match to TRBD2 covers 7 bases. CDR1 is SGHDN and CDR2 is FVKESK in the germline V gene. This CDR3 contains 18 residues. V lost 4 bases, J lost 4 bases, and 17 bases stayed unmatched. Here the CDR3 reads CASSLNRIPAGFPDTQYF. CDR3 sequence (DNA): TGTGCCAGCAGCCTGAACCGGATCCCAGCGGGATTCCCAGATACGCAGTATTTT.

This clonotype was picked up a small number of times. The rearrangement links TRBV12-3 or TRBV12-4 to TRBJ2-1; D gene ambiguous. Trimming pared 6 bases from V and 9 bases from J, leaving 15 bases between. The CDR3 consists of 13 residues. The DNA for the CDR3 is TGTGCCAGCAGCCGAGGACGTGACACTGAGCAGTTCTTC. Translating it yields CASSRGRDTEQFF.

The chain links TRBV10-3 to TRBJ1-6; D may be TRBD1 (5 bases). The CDR3 is made up of 16 amino acids. V shed 0 bases and J shed 10 bases, with 16 bases lying between them. In germline, CDR1 is ENHRY, CDR2 SYGVKD. Here the CDR3 reads CAISESSGWPYSPLHF. CDR3 nucleotides: TGTGCCATCAGTGAGTCGTCAGGGTGGCCGTACTCACCCCTCCACTTT.

In this sample, this clonotype turned up once. The rearrangement uses TRBV20-1 and TRBJ2-3, with 11 bases fitting TRBD2. V lost 6 bases and J lost 6; bases outside the gene matches: 14. The germline V gene encodes CDR1 DFQATT and CDR2 SNEGSKA (reference sequence). CDR3 length: 16 amino acids. The CDR3 DNA reads TGCAGTGCCCTATCCCCCACTAGCGGGAGTACGGATACGCAGTATTTT. As protein: CSALSPTSGSTDTQYF.

The chain links TRBV2 to TRBJ2-2; TRBD1 matches at 7 bases. The V and J ends lost 6 bases and 0 bases, in that order; junction bases with no gene match: 10. The germline CDR1 and CDR2 sequences are SNHLY and FYNNEI. The CDR3 consists of 17 residues. This chain's CDR3 is CASSPPLGTANTGELFF. The CDR3, as DNA: TGTGCCAGCAGCCCCCCCCTGGGGACAGCGAACACCGGGGAGCTGTTTTTT. Supplemented by reference TRBV2 and TRBJ2-2, the full variable domain reads EPEVTQTPSHQVTQMGQEVILRCVPISNHLYFYWYRQILGQKVEFLVSFYNNEISEKSEIFDDQFSVERPDGSNFTLKIRSTKLEDSAMYFCASSPPLGTANTGELFFGEGSRLTVL.

In regard to this clonotype: One junction end disagrees with the germline gene, perhaps due to a read error. This rearrangement joins TRBV5-1 to TRBJ2-3; D remains ambiguous. CDR1 and CDR2 (germline): SGHRS, YFSETQ. The length of the CDR3 is 16 residues. Written as DNA, the CDR3 is TGCGCCAGCAGCCCGGAGACGCCGGATCGCACAAATACGCAGTATTTT. It encodes CASSPETPDRTNTQYF. The entire variable domain, with the rest obtained from reference TRBV5-1 and TRBJ2-3, is as follows: KAGVTQTPRYLIKTRGQQVTLSCSPISGHRSVSWYQQTPGQGLQFLFEYFSETQRNKGNFPGRFSGRQFSNSRSEMNVSTLELGDSALYLCASSPETPDRTNTQYFGPGTRLTVL.

The V call is TRBV7-2, the J call TRBJ1-6; D unresolved. The ends were cut back, 2 bases at V and 0 bases at J, with 8 bases in the middle. The CDR3 is 16 amino acids. The germline CDR1 and CDR2 sequences are SGHTA and FQGNSA. CDR3: CASSLTLSSYNSPLHF. DNA of the CDR3: TGTGCCAGCAGCTTAACACTTAGCTCCTATAATTCACCCCTCCACTTT.

The gene calls are TRBV28 and TRBJ2-3; D gene ambiguous. Germline values: CDR1 MDHEN, CDR2 SYDVKM. V was trimmed by 3 bases and J by 5 bases, leaving 6 bases between them. This CDR3 spans 12 amino acids. CDR3 coding DNA: TGTGCCAGCAGTTTCTGGCAAGATACGCAGTATTTT. As protein: CASSFWQDTQYF.

The V call is TRBV28, the J call TRBJ2-7, with 9 bases matching TRBD2. Unmatched junction bases numbered 14, after V lost 6 bases and J lost 5 bases. Per the germline V gene, CDR1 is MDHEN and CDR2 is SYDVKM. This CDR3 has 16 residues. The CDR3 DNA follows: TGTGCCAGCAGAAGAGACCGGGCTAGCGGGATAGACGAGCAGTACTTC. Translating it yields CASRRDRASGIDEQYF.

This chain uses TRBV12-3 or TRBV12-4 with TRBJ2-7; unclear D gene. This CDR3 has 12 amino acids. The V and J ends lost 4 bases and 6 bases respectively, with 10 bases between them. The CDR3 DNA sequence: TGTGCCAGCAGTTCGTTCTCGGGCGAGCAGTACTTC. It encodes CASSSFSGEQYF.